Below, 8 T cell receptor beta chains from the same sample are listed, as sequenced in a study of T cells in Graves' hyperthyroidism and ophthalmopathy. Template material for amplifying TCR beta CDR3 regions consisted of RNA transcripts. TCR CDR3 underwent first-round RT-PCR with the HTBI primer set. Using its own MiXCR run on the multiplex PCR reads, TCRdb lists one record per CDR3 protein. The table records fewer than 650,000 distinct CDR3 sequences, 14% of them present only once. The specimen was blood. These receptors originate from a woman aged 18-35 years with Graves' ophthalmopathy.

The chain recombines TRBV11-2 with TRBJ2-3, with 7 positions matching TRBD2. The ends lost 1 base at V and 6 bases at J; junction bases unmatched: 7. Germline CDR1 SGHAT, CDR2 FQNNGV. The length of the CDR3 is 15 residues. The DNA of the CDR3 is TGTGCCAGCAGCTTAGGGGCGGGAGTCGGGGATACGCAGTATTTT. Its translation is CASSLGAGVGDTQYF.

The chain combines TRBV6-1 with TRBJ1-6; D gene uncertain. The CDR3 runs 13 residues. Germline V lookup: CDR1 MNHNS, CDR2 SASEGT. Deletions cut 4 bases from V and 6 bases from J, with 7 bases between. The CDR3 nucleotides read TGTGCCAGCAGTGGCGATTTTAATTCACCCCTCCACTTT. It is translated as CASSGDFNSPLHF.

V usage is TRBV15 and J usage is TRBJ2-1, with 12 bases identical to TRBD2. Trimming at V came to 0 bases and at J to 10 bases, leaving 7 bases not matched to a gene. Germline CDR1 and CDR2: LNHNV and YYDKDF (reference sequence). There are 16 residues in the CDR3. CDR3 sequence (DNA): TGTGCCACCAGCAGAGATGTTATACTAGCGGGAGGCGAGCAGTTCTTC. It is translated as CATSRDVILAGGEQFF.

This clonotype was seen a few times. J is TRBJ1-2 and V is TRBV9, with D maybe TRBD1 (6 bases). Trimming removed 0 bases from V and 5 bases from J, with 26 bases in between. The CDR3 has 19 residues. Germline values: CDR1 SGDLS, CDR2 YYNGEE. In nucleotides, the CDR3 is TGTGCCAGCAGCGTAGATGGGAGGGCGGCAGGGGTCTCTGGATATGGCTACACCTTC. This gives the protein CASSVDGRAAGVSGYGYTF.

The V call is TRBV6-2 or TRBV6-3, the J call TRBJ2-7; D not certain. CDR3 length: 12 amino acids. Trimming removed 3 bases at V and 4 bases at J, with 7 bases between. Germline V gene sequence: CDR1 MNHEY, CDR2 SVGEGT. CDR3 amino acids: CASSYVTYEQYF. CDR3 nucleotide sequence: TGTGCCAGCAGTTATGTCACATACGAGCAGTACTTC.

This chain uses TRBV18 with TRBJ2-1, with D possibly being TRBD2 (6 bases). Germline V lookup: CDR1 KGHSH, CDR2 LQKENI. The V end lost 0 bases, the J end lost 6 bases, and 15 bases lay between the germline ends. The CDR3 consists of 16 residues. Written as DNA, the CDR3 is TGTGCCAGCTCACCACCCTCCGGAGGGCCGCTCAATGAGCAGTTCTTC. Translated: CASSPPSGGPLNEQFF.

This chain joins TRBV5-5 and TRBJ2-1, with D possibly matching TRBD2 (5 bases). CDR3 length equals 14 residues. Trimming removed 4 bases at V and 5 bases at J, with 13 bases between. The germline gives CDR1 SGHKS, CDR2 YYEKEE (reference sequence). This chain's CDR3 is CASSPLRDNNEQFF. In DNA, the CDR3 is TGTGCCAGCAGCCCGCTCCGGGATAACAATGAGCAGTTCTTC.

This clonotype was recorded at least ten times. The J gene is TRBJ2-5, the V gene TRBV7-2; D could derive from TRBD1 or TRBD2 (7 bases each). Germline CDR1 is SGHTA and CDR2 is FQGNSA. The CDR3 spans 13 residues. V was cut by 5 bases and J by 5 bases, with 12 bases left in between. CDR3 sequence: CASSTQGGETQYF. CDR3 DNA sequence: TGTGCCAGCAGCACTCAGGGGGGGGAGACCCAGTACTTC.